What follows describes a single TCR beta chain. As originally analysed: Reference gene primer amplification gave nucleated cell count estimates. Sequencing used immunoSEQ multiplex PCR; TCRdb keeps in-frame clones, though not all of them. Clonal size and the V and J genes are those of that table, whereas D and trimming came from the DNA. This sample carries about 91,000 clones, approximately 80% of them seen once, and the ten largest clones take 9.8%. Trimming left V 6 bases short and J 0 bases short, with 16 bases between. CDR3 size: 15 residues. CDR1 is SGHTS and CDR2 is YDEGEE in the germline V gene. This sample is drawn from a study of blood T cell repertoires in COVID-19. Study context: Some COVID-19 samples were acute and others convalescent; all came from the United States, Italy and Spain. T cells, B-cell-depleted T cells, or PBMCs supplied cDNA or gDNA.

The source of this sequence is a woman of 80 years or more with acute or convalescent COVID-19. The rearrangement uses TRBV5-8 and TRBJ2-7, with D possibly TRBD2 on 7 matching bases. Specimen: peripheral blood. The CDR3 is CASILGGANSYEQYF. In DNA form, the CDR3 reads TGTGCCAGCATCCTGGGGGGGGCCAACTCCTACGAGCAGTACTTC.